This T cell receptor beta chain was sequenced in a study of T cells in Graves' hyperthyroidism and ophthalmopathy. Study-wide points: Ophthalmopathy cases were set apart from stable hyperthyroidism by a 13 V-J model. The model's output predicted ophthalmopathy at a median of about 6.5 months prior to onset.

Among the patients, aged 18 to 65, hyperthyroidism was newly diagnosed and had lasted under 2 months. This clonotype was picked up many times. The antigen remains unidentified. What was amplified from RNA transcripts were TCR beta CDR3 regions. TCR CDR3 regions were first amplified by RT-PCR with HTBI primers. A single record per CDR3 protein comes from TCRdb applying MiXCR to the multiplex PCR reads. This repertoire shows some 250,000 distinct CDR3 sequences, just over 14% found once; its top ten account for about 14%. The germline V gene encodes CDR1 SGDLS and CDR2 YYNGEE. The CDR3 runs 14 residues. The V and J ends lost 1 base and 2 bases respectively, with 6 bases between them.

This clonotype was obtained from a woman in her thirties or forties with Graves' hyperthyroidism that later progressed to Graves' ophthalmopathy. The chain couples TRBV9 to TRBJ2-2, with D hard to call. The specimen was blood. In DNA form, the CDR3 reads TGTGCCAGCAGCGTAAACAGCAACACCGGGGAGCTGTTTTTT. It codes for CASSVNSNTGELFF.